A single TCR beta chain is shown here with its context. Its antigen is currently unknown. The data were obtained in a study of vaccination effects on CD4 cells after COVID-19. This table comes from immunoSEQ multiplex PCR, and its TCRdb copy is limited to in-frame clones, with some not included. The sample has 60,000 to 80,000 clones; around 70% are singletons. This CDR3 has 12 amino acids. In germline, CDR1 is MNHNY, CDR2 SVGAGI (reference sequence). V was pared by 6 bases and J by 6 bases, with 12 bases between. Isolating CD4+ T cells followed more than eight days of culture. All participants had two doses of either the BNT162b2 or mRNA-1273 vaccine. People in the vaccine group had not been infected with SARS-CoV-2 before, and their nucleocapsid antibodies were negative. Each culture had half its medium swapped for IL-2 medium on days 3 and 7.

The V and J genes are TRBV6-6 and TRBJ2-7; D not resolved. This TCR was sampled from a human donor who received a COVID-19 vaccine. Sequenced here: CD4+ T cells from PBMCs cultured without peptide, sampled after COVID-19 vaccination. CDR3 DNA sequence: TGTGCCAGCAGGGAAGGTACGCGCGAGCAGTACGTC. Residues: CASREGTREQYV.